These T cell receptor beta chains were read from a single sample in a study of identical twins. One entry per CDR3 protein results from TCRdb running MiXCR on the 5' RACE reads. The data contain under 900,000 distinct CDR3 sequences, about 12% of them singletons. These same records also appear under a second study, on yellow fever vaccine responses in identical twins.

The sequenced sample consisted of PBMCs. Source of these receptors: a woman aged 18-30 years in good health. CDR3s include the opening cysteine and the closing phenylalanine or tryptophan. The D gene is left open where the match is weak. A clone size is listed for some rows: how often the clone was seen (once, few, many), or a class if it is expanded.

D gene,J gene,clone size,V gene,CDR3 length,CDR3 protein,CDR3 DNA
.,TRBJ1-4,.,TRBV10-3,14,CAISEHATNEKLFF,TGTGCCATCAGCGAACACGCAACTAATGAAAAACTGTTTTTT
TRBD1,TRBJ1-1,few,TRBV5-1,15,CASSSGQKANTEAFF,TGCGCCAGCAGCTCGGGACAGAAGGCGAACACTGAAGCTTTCTTT
.,TRBJ2-1,many,TRBV24-1,13,CATSEETINEQFF,TGTGCCACCAGTGAGGAAACGATAAATGAGCAGTTCTTC
TRBD2,TRBJ2-1,few,TRBV2,15,CASSEGRERDNEQFF,TGTGCCAGCAGTGAGGGGCGGGAGAGGGACAATGAGCAGTTCTTC
TRBD2,TRBJ2-7,many,TRBV7-8,18,CASSLGPGLAGGGDEQYF,TGTGCCAGCAGCTTAGGCCCGGGACTAGCGGGAGGGGGGGACGAGCAGTACTTC
.,TRBJ1-6,.,TRBV4-1,15,CASSQQGPDNSPLHF,TGCGCCAGCAGCCAGCAGGGGCCCGATAATTCACCCCTCCACTTT
.,TRBJ1-1,few,TRBV5-1,17,CASSYGVQGQITTEAFF,TGCGCCAGCAGCTATGGAGTCCAGGGGCAGATAACCACTGAAGCTTTCTTT
.,TRBJ1-4,many,TRBV6-5,15,CASSYLHATNEKLFF,TGTGCCAGCAGTTACCTACACGCAACTAATGAAAAACTGTTTTTT
.,TRBJ2-2,few,TRBV12-3/TRBV12-4,14,CASSHLWETGELFF,TGTGCCAGCAGTCACCTTTGGGAGACCGGGGAGCTGTTTTTT
.,TRBJ2-5,.,TRBV5-4,15,CASSPSFGRVETQYF,TGTGCCAGCAGCCCCTCTTTTGGCAGGGTCGAGACCCAGTACTTC
TRBD1,TRBJ1-1,.,TRBV6-6,13,CATEGTGYTEAFF,TGTGCCACTGAAGGGACAGGGTACACTGAAGCTTTCTTT
TRBD2,TRBJ2-5,.,TRBV3-1,15,CASSFIAGAKETQYF,TGTGCCAGCAGTTTCATAGCGGGAGCAAAAGAGACCCAGTACTTC
.,TRBJ2-7,.,TRBV11-2,15,CASSPTPALGYEQYF,TGTGCCAGCAGCCCAACTCCGGCGTTAGGCTACGAGCAGTACTTC
TRBD1,TRBJ1-2,once,TRBV29-1,16,CSVDPRDRGYNYGYTF,TGCAGCGTTGATCCCCGAGACAGGGGCTATAACTATGGCTACACCTTC
TRBD2,TRBJ2-5,.,TRBV29-1,15,CSVRPRGGYQETQYF,TGCAGCGTCCGCCCGAGGGGAGGGTACCAAGAGACCCAGTACTTC